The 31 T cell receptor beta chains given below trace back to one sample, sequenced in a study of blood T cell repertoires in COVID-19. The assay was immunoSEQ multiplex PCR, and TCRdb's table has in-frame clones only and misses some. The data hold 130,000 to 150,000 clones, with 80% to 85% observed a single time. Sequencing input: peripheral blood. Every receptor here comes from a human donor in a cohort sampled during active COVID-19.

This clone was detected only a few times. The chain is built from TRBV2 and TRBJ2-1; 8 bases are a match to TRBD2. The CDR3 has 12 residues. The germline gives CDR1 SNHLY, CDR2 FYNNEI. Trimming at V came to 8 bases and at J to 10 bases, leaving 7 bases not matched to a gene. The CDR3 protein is CASQSLAGEQFF. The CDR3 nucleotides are TGTGCCAGCCAAAGCCTAGCGGGCGAGCAGTTCTTC.

The CDR3: CASSVTGGPSEQYF. The DNA for the CDR3 is TGTGCCAGCAGCGTTACAGGGGGCCCCTCCGAGCAGTACTTC. The genes are TRBV9 and TRBJ2-7, with 9 bases matching TRBD1. Germline CDR1 and CDR2: SGDLS and YYNGEE. V was clipped by 2 bases and J by 6 bases; unmatched bases: 6. CDR3 size: 14 residues.

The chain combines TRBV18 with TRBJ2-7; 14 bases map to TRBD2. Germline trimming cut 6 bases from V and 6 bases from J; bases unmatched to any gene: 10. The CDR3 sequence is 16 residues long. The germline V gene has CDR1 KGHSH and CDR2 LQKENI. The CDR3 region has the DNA TGTGCCAGCTCCCGCGGGACTAGCGGGAGTTTGGGCGAGCAGTACTTC. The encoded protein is CASSRGTSGSLGEQYF.

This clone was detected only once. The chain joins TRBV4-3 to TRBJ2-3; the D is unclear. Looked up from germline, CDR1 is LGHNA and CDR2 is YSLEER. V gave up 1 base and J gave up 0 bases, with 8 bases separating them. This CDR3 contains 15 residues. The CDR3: CASSQGVASTDTQYF. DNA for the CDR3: TGCGCCAGCAGCCAAGGAGTAGCCAGCACAGATACGCAGTATTTT.

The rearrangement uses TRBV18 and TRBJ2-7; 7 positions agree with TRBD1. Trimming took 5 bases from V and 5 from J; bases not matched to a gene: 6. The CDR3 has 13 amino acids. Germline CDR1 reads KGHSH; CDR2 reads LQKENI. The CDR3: CASSGQEVDEQYF. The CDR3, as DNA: TGTGCCAGCTCAGGACAGGAGGTCGACGAGCAGTACTTC.

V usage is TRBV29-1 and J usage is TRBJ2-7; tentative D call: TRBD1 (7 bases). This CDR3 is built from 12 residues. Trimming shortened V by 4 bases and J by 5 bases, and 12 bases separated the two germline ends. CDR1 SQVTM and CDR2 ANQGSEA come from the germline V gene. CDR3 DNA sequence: TGCAGCGTTGGTGGAGGGGGCCACGAGCAGTACTTC. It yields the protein CSVGGGGHEQYF.

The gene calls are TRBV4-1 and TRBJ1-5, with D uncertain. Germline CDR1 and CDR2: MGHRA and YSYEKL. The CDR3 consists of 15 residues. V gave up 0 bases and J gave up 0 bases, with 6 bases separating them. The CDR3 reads CASSQERVSNQPQHF. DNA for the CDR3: TGCGCCAGCAGCCAAGAGAGGGTTAGCAATCAGCCCCAGCATTTT.

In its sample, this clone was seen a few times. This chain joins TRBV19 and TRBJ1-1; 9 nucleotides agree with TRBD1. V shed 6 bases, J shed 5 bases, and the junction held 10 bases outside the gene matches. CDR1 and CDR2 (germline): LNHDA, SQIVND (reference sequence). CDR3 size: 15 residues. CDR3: CASRRLQGARTEAFF. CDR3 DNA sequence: TGTGCCAGTAGAAGGTTACAGGGGGCGCGGACTGAAGCTTTCTTT.

The CDR3 DNA is TGTGCCAGCAGTAGGACTAAGACTAGCCCGTCCTACGAGCAGTACTTC. Its translation: CASSRTKTSPSYEQYF. The V call is TRBV27, the J call TRBJ2-7; 7 nucleotides line up with TRBD2. In germline, CDR1 is MNHEY, CDR2 SMNVEV (reference sequence). CDR3 length: 16 residues. The V segment lost 5 bases and the J segment 1 base; nucleotides outside the gene matches: 11.

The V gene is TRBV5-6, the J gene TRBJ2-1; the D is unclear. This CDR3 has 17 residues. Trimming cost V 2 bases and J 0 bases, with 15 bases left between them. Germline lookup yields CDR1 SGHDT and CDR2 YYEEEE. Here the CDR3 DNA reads TGTGCCAGCAGCTTAGGCGGCGACCCCAGCTCCTACAATGAGCAGTTCTTC. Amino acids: CASSLGGDPSSYNEQFF.

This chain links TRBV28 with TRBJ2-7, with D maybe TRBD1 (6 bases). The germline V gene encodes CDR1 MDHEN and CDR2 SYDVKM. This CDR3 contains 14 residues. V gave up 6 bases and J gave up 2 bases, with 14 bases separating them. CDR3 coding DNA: TGTGCCAGCAGACACAGGGATGGCCCCTACGAGCAGTACTTC. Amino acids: CASRHRDGPYEQYF.

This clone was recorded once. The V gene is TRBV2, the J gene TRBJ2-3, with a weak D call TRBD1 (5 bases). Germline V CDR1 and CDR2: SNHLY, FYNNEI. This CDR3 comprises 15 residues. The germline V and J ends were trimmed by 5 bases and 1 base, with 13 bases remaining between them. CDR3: CASSPQAIGTDTQYF. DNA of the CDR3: TGTGCCAGCAGTCCACAGGCGATCGGCACAGATACGCAGTATTTT.

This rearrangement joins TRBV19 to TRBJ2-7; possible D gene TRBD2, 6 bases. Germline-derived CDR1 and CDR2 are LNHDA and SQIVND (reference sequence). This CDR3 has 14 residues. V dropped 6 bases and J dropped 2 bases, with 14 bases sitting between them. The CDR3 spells CASRSDYSAYEQYF. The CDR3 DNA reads TGTGCCAGTAGGTCGGACTATTCCGCCTACGAGCAGTACTTC.

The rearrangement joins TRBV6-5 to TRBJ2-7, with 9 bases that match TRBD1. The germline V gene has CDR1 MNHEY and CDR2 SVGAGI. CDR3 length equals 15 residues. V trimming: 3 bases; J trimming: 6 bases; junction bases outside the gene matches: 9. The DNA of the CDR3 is TGTGCCAGCAGTTATATCGGACAGGGGCCTCTCGAGCAGTACTTC. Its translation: CASSYIGQGPLEQYF.

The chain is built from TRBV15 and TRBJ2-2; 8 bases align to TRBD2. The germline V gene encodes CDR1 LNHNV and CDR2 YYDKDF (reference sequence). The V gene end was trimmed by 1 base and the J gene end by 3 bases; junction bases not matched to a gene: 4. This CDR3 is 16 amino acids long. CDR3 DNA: TGTGCCACCAGCAGAGGTACTAGCGGCTACACCGGGGAGCTGTTTTTT. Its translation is CATSRGTSGYTGELFF.

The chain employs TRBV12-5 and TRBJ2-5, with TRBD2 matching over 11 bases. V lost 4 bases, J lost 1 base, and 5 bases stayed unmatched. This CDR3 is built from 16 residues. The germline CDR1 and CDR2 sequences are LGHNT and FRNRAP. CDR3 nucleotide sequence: TGTGCTAGTGGTTCAGGACTAGCGGGTACCCAAGAGACCCAGTACTTC. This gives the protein CASGSGLAGTQETQYF.

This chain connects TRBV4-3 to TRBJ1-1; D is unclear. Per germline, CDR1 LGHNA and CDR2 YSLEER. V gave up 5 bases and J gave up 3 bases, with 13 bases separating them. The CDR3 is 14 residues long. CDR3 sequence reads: CASSKSLVHTEAFF. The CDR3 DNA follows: TGCGCCAGCAGCAAAAGCCTGGTCCACACTGAAGCTTTCTTT.

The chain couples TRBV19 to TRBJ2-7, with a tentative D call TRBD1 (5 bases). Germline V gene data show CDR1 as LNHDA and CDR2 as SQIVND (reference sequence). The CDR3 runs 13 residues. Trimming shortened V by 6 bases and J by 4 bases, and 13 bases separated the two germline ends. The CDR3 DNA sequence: TGTGCCAGTAGAAAAAAGGGGTCGTACGAGCAGTACTTC. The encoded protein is CASRKKGSYEQYF.

CDR3 protein: CASRQGPGNTIYF. CDR3 coding DNA: TGTGCCAGCAGGCAGGGCCCTGGAAACACCATATATTTT. This rearrangement joins TRBV28 to TRBJ1-3; perhaps TRBD1 as D (5 bases). This CDR3 region has 13 residues. The germline V gene has CDR1 MDHEN and CDR2 SYDVKM. The V gene lost 6 bases and the J gene lost 2 bases, with 8 bases spanning the gap.

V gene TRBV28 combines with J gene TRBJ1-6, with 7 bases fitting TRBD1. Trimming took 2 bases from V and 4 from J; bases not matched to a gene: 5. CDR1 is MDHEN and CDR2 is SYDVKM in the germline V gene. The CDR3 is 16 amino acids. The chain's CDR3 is CASSLPGTEYNSPLHF. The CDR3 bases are TGTGCCAGCAGTTTACCCGGGACAGAGTATAATTCACCCCTCCACTTT.

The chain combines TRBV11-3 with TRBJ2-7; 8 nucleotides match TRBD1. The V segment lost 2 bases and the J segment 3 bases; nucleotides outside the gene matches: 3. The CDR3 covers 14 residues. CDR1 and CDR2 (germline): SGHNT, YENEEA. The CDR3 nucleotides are TGTGCCAGCAGCTTAACGGGACAGGACTACGAGCAGTACTTC. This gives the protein CASSLTGQDYEQYF.

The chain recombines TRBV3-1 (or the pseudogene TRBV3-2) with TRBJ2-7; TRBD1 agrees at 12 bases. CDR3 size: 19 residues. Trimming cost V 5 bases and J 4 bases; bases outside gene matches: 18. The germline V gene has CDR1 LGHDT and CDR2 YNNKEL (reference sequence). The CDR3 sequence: CASSGPGQGARTAGYEQYF. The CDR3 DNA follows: TGTGCCAGCAGCGGACCGGGACAGGGGGCAAGAACTGCTGGTTACGAGCAGTACTTC.

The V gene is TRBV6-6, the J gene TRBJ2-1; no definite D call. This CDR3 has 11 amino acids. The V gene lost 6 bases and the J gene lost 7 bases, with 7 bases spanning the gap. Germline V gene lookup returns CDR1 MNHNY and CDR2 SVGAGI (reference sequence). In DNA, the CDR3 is TGTGCCAGCAGCAGAGCGAATGAGCAGTTCTTC. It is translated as CASSRANEQFF.

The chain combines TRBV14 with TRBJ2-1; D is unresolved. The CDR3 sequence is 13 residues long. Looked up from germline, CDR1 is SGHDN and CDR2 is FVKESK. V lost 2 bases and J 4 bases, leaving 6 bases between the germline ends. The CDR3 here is CASSQSLYNEQFF. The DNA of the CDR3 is TGTGCCAGCAGCCAATCCCTTTACAATGAGCAGTTCTTC.

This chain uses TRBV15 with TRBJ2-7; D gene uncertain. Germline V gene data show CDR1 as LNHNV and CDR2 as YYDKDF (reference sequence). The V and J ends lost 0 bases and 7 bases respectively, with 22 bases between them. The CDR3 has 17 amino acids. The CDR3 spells CATSRDSPPSWAYEQYF. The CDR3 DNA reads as TGTGCCACCAGCAGAGACTCCCCTCCGTCGTGGGCGTATGAGCAGTACTTC.

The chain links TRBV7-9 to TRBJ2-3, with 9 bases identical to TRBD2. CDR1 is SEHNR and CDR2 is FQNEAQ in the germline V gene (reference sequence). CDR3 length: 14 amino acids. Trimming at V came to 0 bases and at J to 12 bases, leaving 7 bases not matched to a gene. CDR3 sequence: CASSLAAGLARQYF. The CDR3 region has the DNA TGTGCCAGCAGCTTAGCCGCAGGACTAGCGCGCCAGTATTTT.

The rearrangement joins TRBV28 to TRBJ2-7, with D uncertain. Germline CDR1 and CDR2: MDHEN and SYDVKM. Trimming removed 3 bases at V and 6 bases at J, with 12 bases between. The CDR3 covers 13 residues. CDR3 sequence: CASSLGGRAEQYF. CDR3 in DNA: TGTGCCAGCAGTTTGGGTGGGCGCGCCGAGCAGTACTTC.

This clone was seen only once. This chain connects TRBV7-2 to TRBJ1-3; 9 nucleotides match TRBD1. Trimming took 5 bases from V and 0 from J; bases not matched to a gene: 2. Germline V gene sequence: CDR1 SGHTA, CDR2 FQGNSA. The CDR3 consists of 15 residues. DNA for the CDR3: TGTGCCAGCAGCACGACAGGGGGCTCTGGAAACACCATATATTTT. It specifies CASSTTGGSGNTIYF.

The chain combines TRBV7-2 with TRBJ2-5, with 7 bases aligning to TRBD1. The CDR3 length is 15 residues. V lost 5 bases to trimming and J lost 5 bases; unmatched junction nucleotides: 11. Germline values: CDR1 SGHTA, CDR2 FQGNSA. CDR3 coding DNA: TGTGCCAGCAGCCCGAGCCACGGGACAGTGGAGACCCAGTACTTC. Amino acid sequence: CASSPSHGTVETQYF.

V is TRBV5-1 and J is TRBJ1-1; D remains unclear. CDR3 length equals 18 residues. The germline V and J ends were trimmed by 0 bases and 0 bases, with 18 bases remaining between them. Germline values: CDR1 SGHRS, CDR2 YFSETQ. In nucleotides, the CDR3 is TGCGCCAGCAGCTTGGCCATAGCTTCAGTCGAGATGAACACTGAAGCTTTCTTT. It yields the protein CASSLAIASVEMNTEAFF.

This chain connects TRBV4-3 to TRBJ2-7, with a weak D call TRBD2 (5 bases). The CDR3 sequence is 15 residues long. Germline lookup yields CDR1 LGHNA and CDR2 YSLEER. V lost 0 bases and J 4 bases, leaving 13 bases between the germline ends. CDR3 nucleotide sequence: TGCGCCAGCAGCCAAGATACGAGCGGAGAATACGAGCAGTACTTC. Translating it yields CASSQDTSGEYEQYF.